This TCR beta chain was retrieved from a study of T cells after yellow fever vaccination. As to this clonotype: The antigen is not known.

General study points: Sorted repertoires could include abundant contaminating clonotypes from bulk cells. A limited proportion of clonotypes was detected within both the CD4 and CD8 compartments.

TCRdb reprocessed the 5' RACE reads via MiXCR and lists one record per CDR3 protein. The repertoire holds around 550,000 distinct CDR3 sequences, with over 15% as singletons. With V trimmed by 0 bases and J by 0 bases, 7 bases remained unmatched. The CDR3 totals 20 residues. V usage is TRBV12-3 or TRBV12-4 and J usage is TRBJ2-1; TRBD2 agrees at 14 bases. The input for sequencing was PBMCs, taken 15 days after the yellow fever booster vaccination. This TCR came from a man under 40 who received the YFV17D yellow fever vaccine. CDR3 bases: TGTGCCAGCAGTTTAGCGGGGACTAGCGGGAGACCACGCTCCTACAATGAGCAGTTCTTC. As protein: CASSLAGTSGRPRSYNEQFF.